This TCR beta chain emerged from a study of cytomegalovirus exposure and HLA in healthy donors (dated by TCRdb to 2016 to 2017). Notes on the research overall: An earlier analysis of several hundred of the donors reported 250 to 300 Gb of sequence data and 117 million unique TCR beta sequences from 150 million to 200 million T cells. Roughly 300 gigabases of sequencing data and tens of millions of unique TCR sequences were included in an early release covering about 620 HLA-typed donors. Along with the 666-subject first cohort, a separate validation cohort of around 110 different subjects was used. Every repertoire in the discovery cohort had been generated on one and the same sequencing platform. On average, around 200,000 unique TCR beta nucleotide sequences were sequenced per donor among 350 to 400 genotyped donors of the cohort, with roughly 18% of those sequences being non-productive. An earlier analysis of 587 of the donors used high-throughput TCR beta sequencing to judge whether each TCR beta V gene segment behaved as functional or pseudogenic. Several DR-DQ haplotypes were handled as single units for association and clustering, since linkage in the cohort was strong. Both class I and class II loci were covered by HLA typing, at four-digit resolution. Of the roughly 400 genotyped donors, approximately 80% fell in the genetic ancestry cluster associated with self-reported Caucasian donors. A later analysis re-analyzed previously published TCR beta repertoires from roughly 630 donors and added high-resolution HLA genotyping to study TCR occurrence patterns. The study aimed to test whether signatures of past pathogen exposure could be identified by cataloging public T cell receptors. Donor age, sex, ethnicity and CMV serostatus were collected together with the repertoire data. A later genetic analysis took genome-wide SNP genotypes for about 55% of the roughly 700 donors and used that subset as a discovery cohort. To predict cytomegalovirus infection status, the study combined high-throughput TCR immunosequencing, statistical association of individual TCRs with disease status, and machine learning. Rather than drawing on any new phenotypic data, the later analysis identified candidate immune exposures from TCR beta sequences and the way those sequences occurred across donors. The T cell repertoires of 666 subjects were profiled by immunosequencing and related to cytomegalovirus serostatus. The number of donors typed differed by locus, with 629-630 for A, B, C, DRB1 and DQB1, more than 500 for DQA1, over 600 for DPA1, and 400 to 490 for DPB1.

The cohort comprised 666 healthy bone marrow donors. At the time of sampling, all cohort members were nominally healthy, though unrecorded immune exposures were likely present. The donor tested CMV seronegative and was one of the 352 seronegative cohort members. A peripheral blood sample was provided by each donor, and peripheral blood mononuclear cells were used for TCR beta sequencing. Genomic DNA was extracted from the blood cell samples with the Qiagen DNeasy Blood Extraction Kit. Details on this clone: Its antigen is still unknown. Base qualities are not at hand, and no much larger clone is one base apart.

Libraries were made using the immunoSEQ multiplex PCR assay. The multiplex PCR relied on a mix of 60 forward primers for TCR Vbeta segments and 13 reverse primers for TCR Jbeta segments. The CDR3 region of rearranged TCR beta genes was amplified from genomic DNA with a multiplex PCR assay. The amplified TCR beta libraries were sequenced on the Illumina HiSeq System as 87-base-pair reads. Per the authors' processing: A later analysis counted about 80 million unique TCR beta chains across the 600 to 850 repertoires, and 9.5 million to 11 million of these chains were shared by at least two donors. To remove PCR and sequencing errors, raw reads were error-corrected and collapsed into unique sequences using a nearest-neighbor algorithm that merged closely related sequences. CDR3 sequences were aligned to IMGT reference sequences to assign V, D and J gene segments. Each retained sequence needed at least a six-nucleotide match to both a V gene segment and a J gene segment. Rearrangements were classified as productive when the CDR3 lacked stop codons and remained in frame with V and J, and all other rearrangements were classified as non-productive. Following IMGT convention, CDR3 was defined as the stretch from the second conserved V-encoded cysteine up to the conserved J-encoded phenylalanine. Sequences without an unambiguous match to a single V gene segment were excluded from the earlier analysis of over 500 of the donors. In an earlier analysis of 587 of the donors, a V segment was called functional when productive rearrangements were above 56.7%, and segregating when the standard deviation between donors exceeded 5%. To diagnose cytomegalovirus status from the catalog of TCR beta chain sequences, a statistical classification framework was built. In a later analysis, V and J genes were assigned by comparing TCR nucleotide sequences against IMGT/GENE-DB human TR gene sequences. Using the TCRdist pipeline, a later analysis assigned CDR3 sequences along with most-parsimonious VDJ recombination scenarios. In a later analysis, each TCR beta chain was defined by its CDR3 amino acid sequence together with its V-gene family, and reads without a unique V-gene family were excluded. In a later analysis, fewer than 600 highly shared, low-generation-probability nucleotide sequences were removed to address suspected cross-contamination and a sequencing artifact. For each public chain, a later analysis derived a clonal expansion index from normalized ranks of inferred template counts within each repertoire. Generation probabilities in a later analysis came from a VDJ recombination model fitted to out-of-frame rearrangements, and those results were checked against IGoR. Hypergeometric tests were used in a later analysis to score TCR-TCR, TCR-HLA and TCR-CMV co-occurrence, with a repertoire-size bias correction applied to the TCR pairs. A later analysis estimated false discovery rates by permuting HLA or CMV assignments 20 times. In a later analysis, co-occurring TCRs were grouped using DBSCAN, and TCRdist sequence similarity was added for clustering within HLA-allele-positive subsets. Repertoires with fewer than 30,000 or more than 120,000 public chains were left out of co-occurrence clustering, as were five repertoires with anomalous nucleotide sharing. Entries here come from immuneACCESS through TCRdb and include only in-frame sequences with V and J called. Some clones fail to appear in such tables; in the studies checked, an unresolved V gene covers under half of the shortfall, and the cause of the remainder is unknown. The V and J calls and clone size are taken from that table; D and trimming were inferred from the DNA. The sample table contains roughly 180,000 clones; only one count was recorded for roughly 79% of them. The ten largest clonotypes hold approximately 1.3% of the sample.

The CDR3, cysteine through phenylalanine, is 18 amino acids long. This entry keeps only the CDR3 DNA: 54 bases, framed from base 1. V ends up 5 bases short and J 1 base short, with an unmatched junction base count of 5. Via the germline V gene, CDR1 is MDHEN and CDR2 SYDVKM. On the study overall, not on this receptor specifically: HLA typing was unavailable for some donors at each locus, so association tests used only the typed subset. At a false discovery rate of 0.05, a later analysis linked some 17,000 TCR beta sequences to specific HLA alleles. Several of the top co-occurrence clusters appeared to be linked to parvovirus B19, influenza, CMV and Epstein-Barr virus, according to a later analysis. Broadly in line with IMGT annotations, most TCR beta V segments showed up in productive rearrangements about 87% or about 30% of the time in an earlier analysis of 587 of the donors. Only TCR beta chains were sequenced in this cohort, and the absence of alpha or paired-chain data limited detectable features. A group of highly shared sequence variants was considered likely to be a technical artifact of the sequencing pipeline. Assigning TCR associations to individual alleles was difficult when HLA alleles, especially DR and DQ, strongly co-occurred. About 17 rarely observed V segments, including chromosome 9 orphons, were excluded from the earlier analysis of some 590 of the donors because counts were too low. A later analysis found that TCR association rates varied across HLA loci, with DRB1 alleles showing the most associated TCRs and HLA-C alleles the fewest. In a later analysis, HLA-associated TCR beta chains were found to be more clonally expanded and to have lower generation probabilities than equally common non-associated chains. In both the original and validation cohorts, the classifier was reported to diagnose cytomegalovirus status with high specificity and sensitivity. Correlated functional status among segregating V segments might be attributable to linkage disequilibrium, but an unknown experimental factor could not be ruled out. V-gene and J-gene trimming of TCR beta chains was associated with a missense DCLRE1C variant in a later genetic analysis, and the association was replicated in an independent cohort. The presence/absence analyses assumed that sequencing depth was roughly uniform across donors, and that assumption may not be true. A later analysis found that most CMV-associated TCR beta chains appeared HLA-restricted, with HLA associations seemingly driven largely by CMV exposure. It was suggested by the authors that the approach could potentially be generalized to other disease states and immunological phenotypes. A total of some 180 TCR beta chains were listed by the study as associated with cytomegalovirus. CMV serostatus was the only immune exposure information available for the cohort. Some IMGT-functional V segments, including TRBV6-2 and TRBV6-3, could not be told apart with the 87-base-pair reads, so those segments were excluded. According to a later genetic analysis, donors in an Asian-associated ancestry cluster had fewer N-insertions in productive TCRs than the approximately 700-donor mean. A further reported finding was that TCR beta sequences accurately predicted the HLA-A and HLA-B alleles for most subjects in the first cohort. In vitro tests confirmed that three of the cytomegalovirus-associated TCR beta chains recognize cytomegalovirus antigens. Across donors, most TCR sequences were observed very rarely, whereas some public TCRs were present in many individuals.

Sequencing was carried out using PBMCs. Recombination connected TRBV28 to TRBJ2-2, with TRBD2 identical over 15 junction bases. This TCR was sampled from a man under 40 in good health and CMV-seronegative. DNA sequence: TGTGCCAGCAGTGACGGGACTAGCGGGGGGCAGAACACCGGGGAGCTGTTTTTT. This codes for CASSDGTSGGQNTGELFF.